The 17 T cell receptor beta chains in this list originate from one sample, sequenced in a study of blood T cell repertoires in COVID-19. TCRdb's table, derived via immunoSEQ multiplex PCR, lists solely in-frame clones and lacks some. The top ten hold less than 3.5% of the sample, which has a few hundred thousand clones, about nine tenths seen once. The sample consisted of peripheral blood. Source of these receptors: a woman under 40 with COVID-19, enrolled during active disease.

The genes are TRBV19 and TRBJ1-1; tentative D call: TRBD1 (5 bases). V gave up 8 bases and J gave up 0 bases, with 10 bases separating them. The CDR3 sequence is 13 residues long. Germline V gene lookup returns CDR1 LNHDA and CDR2 SQIVND (reference sequence). As DNA, the CDR3 is TGTGCCAGTTCCGACAGACTGAACACTGAAGCTTTCTTT. As protein: CASSDRLNTEAFF.

The chain employs TRBV9 and TRBJ2-5; D not resolved. V was shortened by 0 bases and J by 2 bases, with 14 bases between the two germline ends. The CDR3 covers 16 residues. Per the germline V gene, CDR1 is SGDLS and CDR2 is YYNGEE. Written as DNA, the CDR3 is TGTGCCAGCAGCGTAGGTGGCCCTGGCAGGCAAGAGACCCAGTACTTC. Translated: CASSVGGPGRQETQYF. Full variable domain (missing parts from reference TRBV9 and TRBJ2-5): DSGVTQTPKHLITATGQRVTLRCSPRSGDLSVYWYQQSLDQGLQFLIQYYNGEERAKGNILERFSAQQFPDLHSELNLSSLELGDSALYFCASSVGGPGRQETQYFGPGTRLLVL.

The chain employs TRBV5-4 and TRBJ2-1; maybe TRBD1 (6 bases). Germline CDR1 SGHNT, CDR2 YYREEE (reference sequence). The V and J ends lost 1 base and 6 bases respectively, with 11 bases between them. This CDR3 comprises 14 residues. The CDR3 is CASSLTGRRNEQFF. DNA of the CDR3: TGTGCCAGCAGCTTGACAGGGCGACGCAATGAGCAGTTCTTC.

This rearrangement joins TRBV29-1 to TRBJ2-1; 8 positions agree with TRBD1. V shed 5 bases, J shed 1 base, and the junction held 7 bases outside the gene matches. The CDR3 has 15 amino acids. Looked up from germline, CDR1 is SQVTM and CDR2 is ANQGSEA. As DNA, the CDR3 is TGCAGCGTTCGACAGGGGATTTCGTCCTACAATGAGCAGTTCTTC. Its protein is CSVRQGISSYNEQFF.

The chain employs TRBV11-2 and TRBJ2-3, with D perhaps TRBD2 (6 bases). This CDR3 region has 14 residues. Germline V gives CDR1 SGHAT, CDR2 FQNNGV. The germline V and J ends were trimmed by 0 bases and 5 bases, with 9 bases remaining between them. This CDR3 is CASSLDGGQDTQYF. In nucleotides, the CDR3 is TGTGCCAGCAGCTTAGATGGAGGGCAAGATACGCAGTATTTT.

V and J are TRBV28 and TRBJ2-2; possibly TRBD1 for D (6 bases). CDR1 MDHEN and CDR2 SYDVKM come from the germline V gene. The CDR3 runs 15 residues. Trimming stripped 5 bases from V and 4 bases from J, with 14 bases between. This chain's CDR3 is CASSTTTGFTGELFF. CDR3 nucleotide sequence: TGTGCCAGCAGTACAACCACAGGGTTCACCGGGGAGCTGTTTTTT.

This clone appeared once. The chain recombines TRBV5-1 with TRBJ2-5; D perhaps matches TRBD2 (6 bases). The length of the CDR3 is 14 residues. Looked up from germline, CDR1 is SGHRS and CDR2 is YFSETQ. V was shortened by 2 bases and J by 1 base, with 9 bases between the two germline ends. CDR3 region: CASSFNGGQETQYF. The CDR3 DNA reads TGCGCCAGCAGCTTTAACGGGGGCCAAGAGACCCAGTACTTC.

The V call is TRBV30, the J call TRBJ1-6; no clear D gene. The CDR3 is made up of 13 amino acids. Germline loops: CDR1 GTSNPN, CDR2 SVGIG (reference sequence). The ends were cut back, 4 bases at V and 8 bases at J, with 12 bases in the middle. Written as DNA, the CDR3 is TGTGCCTGGAATTCGAACAGAGATTCACCCCTCCACTTT. This codes for CAWNSNRDSPLHF.

The V gene is TRBV12-5, the J gene TRBJ2-1; 10 nucleotides match TRBD2. Germline trimming cut 3 bases from V and 4 bases from J; bases unmatched to any gene: 6. Germline V CDR1 and CDR2: LGHNT, FRNRAP. The CDR3 is 16 amino acids. CDR3 protein: CASGFRLAGQYNEQFF. For the CDR3, the DNA is TGTGCTAGTGGTTTCCGACTAGCGGGCCAATACAATGAGCAGTTCTTC.

The chain couples TRBV18 to TRBJ1-1; TRBD1 agrees at 8 bases. CDR1 KGHSH and CDR2 LQKENI come from the germline V gene. The CDR3 length is 16 residues. Trimming removed 4 bases from V and 1 base from J; junction bases left unmatched: 8. As DNA, the CDR3 is TGTGCCAGCTCACTCCGAACCGGGACAGGGAACACTGAAGCTTTCTTT. As protein: CASSLRTGTGNTEAFF.

The genes are TRBV18 and TRBJ1-4; a possible D gene is TRBD1 (5 bases). Germline CDR1 and CDR2: KGHSH and LQKENI. V lost 4 bases and J 5 bases, leaving 17 bases between the germline ends. The length of the CDR3 is 16 residues. The CDR3 coding sequence is TGTGCCAGCTCACTTGGAGATCTAGGGGTAAATGAAAAACTGTTTTTT. This translates into CASSLGDLGVNEKLFF.

The CDR3 spells CAWSARGAGEKLFF. Written as DNA, the CDR3 is TGTGCCTGGAGTGCGCGGGGCGCGGGGGAAAAACTGTTTTTT. The J gene is TRBJ1-4, the V gene TRBV30, with TRBD1 as a possible D gene (5 bases). With 1 base removed from V and 8 bases from J, the gap between germline ends came to 14 bases. This CDR3 spans 14 amino acids. The germline CDR1 and CDR2 sequences are GTSNPN and SVGIG (reference sequence).

This sequence joins TRBV5-4 and TRBJ1-1, with D uncertain. V lost 3 bases and J lost 0, with 6 bases in between. Germline V gene data show CDR1 as SGHNT and CDR2 as YYREEE (reference sequence). The CDR3 has 13 amino acids. In DNA, the CDR3 is TGTGCCAGCAGCTCCCCAGTGAACACTGAAGCTTTCTTT. Protein: CASSSPVNTEAFF.

The chain combines TRBV6-2 or TRBV6-3 with TRBJ1-1; 12 nucleotides match TRBD1. Germline trimming cut 0 bases from V and 8 bases from J; bases unmatched to any gene: 1. This CDR3 spans 14 amino acids. Per the germline V gene, CDR1 is MNHEY and CDR2 is SVGEGT. CDR3 DNA: TGTGCCAGCAGTTACTCCGGGACAGGGGGCGAAGCTTTCTTT. This sequence encodes CASSYSGTGGEAFF.

This clone appeared a few times. The chain carries TRBV30 and TRBJ1-5; 7 positions match TRBD1. Germline CDR1 and CDR2: GTSNPN and SVGIG (reference sequence). Trimming removed 1 base from V and 5 bases from J; junction bases left unmatched: 2. CDR3 length: 13 residues. The CDR3 nucleotides read TGTGCCTGGAGTGCCGACAGGGATCAGCCCCAGCATTTT. Encoded protein: CAWSADRDQPQHF.

The rearrangement uses TRBV5-4 and TRBJ2-7; TRBD2 aligns across 7 bases. Germline CDR1 SGHNT, CDR2 YYREEE (reference sequence). This CDR3 has 16 amino acids. Trimming removed 0 bases from V and 2 bases from J; junction bases left unmatched: 8. As DNA, the CDR3 is TGTGCCAGCAGCTTGGGGGGGGGTAGCTTAGCCTACGAGCAGTACTTC. It translates to CASSLGGGSLAYEQYF.

This chain links TRBV3-1 (or the pseudogene TRBV3-2) with TRBJ2-5, with 13 bases matching TRBD2. Germline V lookup: CDR1 LGHDT, CDR2 YNNKEL (reference sequence). The CDR3 has 18 residues. The V gene end was trimmed by 6 bases and the J gene end by 5 bases; junction bases not matched to a gene: 15. The CDR3 DNA is TGTGCCAGCAGAAACCGAACACTAGCGGGAGGGCAGGGGGAGACCCAGTACTTC. Amino acids: CASRNRTLAGGQGETQYF.